These 19 T cell receptor beta chains were sequenced from one sample in a study of blood T cell repertoires in COVID-19. Profiled with immunoSEQ multiplex PCR; TCRdb holds only in-frame clones, not every one. Seen here are about 270,000 clones, 75% to 90% observed once, and the top ten hold 2% to 3%. The sequenced sample consisted of PBMCs or T cells enriched from blood (not recorded which). All receptors derive from a woman younger than 30 who had recovered from COVID-19.

The chain joins TRBV5-4 to TRBJ2-7; 11 bases map to TRBD1. Losses at the gene ends were 7 bases for V and 6 bases for J; bases not matched to a gene: 6. In germline, CDR1 is SGHNT, CDR2 YYREEE (reference sequence). The CDR3 is 13 amino acids. The CDR3 nucleotides read TGTGCCAGCGGGGACAGGGGGATTGTCGAGCAGTACTTC. Protein product: CASGDRGIVEQYF.

The chain employs TRBV2 and TRBJ1-4, with D hard to call. Trimming shortened V by 7 bases and J by 0 bases, and 9 bases separated the two germline ends. This CDR3 has 14 residues. The germline V gene encodes CDR1 SNHLY and CDR2 FYNNEI. The CDR3 bases are TGTGCCAGCAATGTCGGGGCAACTAATGAAAAACTGTTTTTT. Protein product: CASNVGATNEKLFF.

V is TRBV6-4 and J is TRBJ1-1; no reliable D call. The CDR3 consists of 14 residues. V was pared by 6 bases and J by 4 bases, with 15 bases between. Germline V gives CDR1 MRHNA, CDR2 SNTAGT. The CDR3 is CASSGSGESTEAFF. CDR3 DNA: TGTGCCAGCAGCGGCAGCGGGGAGAGCACTGAAGCTTTCTTT.

The chain recombines TRBV7-2 with TRBJ1-5, with D hard to call. CDR1 and CDR2 from the germline V gene are SGHTA and FQGNSA. V lost 0 bases and J lost 9, with 9 bases in between. There are 13 residues in the CDR3. The CDR3: CASSLARRTPQHF. The CDR3 DNA is TGTGCCAGCAGCTTAGCCAGGCGCACGCCCCAGCATTTT.

The rearrangement uses TRBV4-2 and TRBJ2-2; 9 nucleotides match TRBD1. Germline V gives CDR1 LGHNA, CDR2 YNFKEQ. J gave up 2 bases and V 4 bases, and 2 bases lay outside the gene matches. The CDR3 has 15 residues. CDR3 in DNA: TGTGCCAGCAGCCGGACAGGGGATAACACCGGGGAGCTGTTTTTT. It translates to CASSRTGDNTGELFF.

The genes are TRBV7-9 and TRBJ2-5; D unclear. There are 15 residues in the CDR3. The V end lost 0 bases, the J end lost 2 bases, and 10 bases lay between the germline ends. The germline V gene encodes CDR1 SEHNR and CDR2 FQNEAQ (reference sequence). The CDR3 nucleotides read TGTGCCAGCAGCTTAGCGGGCACGGCTCAAGAGACCCAGTACTTC. It encodes CASSLAGTAQETQYF.

J is TRBJ1-2 and V is TRBV15; 9 nucleotides line up with TRBD1. Germline CDR1 reads LNHNV; CDR2 reads YYDKDF (reference sequence). The V gene end was trimmed by 1 base and the J gene end by 2 bases; junction bases not matched to a gene: 2. This CDR3 is 15 amino acids long. The CDR3: CATSRGTGANYGYTF. The CDR3 DNA follows: TGTGCCACCAGCAGAGGGACAGGGGCGAACTATGGCTACACCTTC.

This chain joins TRBV28 and TRBJ1-1; D possibly corresponds to TRBD1 (6 bases). Between the trimmed V and J ends, which lost 5 bases and 8 bases, there was a span of 15 bases. This CDR3 contains 13 residues. Germline V gives CDR1 MDHEN, CDR2 SYDVKM. The CDR3 loop is CASSTTGRGEAFF. The DNA of the CDR3 is TGTGCCAGCAGTACTACAGGGAGGGGGGAAGCTTTCTTT.

The chain joins TRBV5-1 to TRBJ1-1; D is undetermined. Trimming removed 0 bases at V and 5 bases at J, with 14 bases between. The CDR3 length is 15 residues. The germline gives CDR1 SGHRS, CDR2 YFSETQ. The DNA for the CDR3 is TGCGCCAGCAGCTTGGATTATTGGCAAAGAACTGAAGCTTTCTTT. Encoded protein: CASSLDYWQRTEAFF. The full variable domain, in which reference TRBV5-1 and TRBJ1-1 provide the parts outside the CDR3, is KAGVTQTPRYLIKTRGQQVTLSCSPISGHRSVSWYQQTPGQGLQFLFEYFSETQRNKGNFPGRFSGRQFSNSRSEMNVSTLELGDSALYLCASSLDYWQRTEAFFGQGTRLTVV.

The chain combines TRBV3-1 (or the pseudogene TRBV3-2) with TRBJ2-1; a possible D gene is TRBD1 (5 bases). Germline-derived CDR1 and CDR2 are LGHDT and YNNKEL (reference sequence). V was pared by 0 bases and J by 5 bases, with 11 bases between. This CDR3 has 15 residues. CDR3 in amino acids: CASSQDVWGDNEQFF. For the CDR3, the DNA is TGTGCCAGCAGCCAAGATGTGTGGGGCGACAATGAGCAGTTCTTC.

The chain employs TRBV15 and TRBJ2-7, with D possibly TRBD1 on 5 matching bases. From germline, CDR1 is LNHNV and CDR2 YYDKDF (reference sequence). This CDR3 has 13 amino acids. V dropped 4 bases and J dropped 5 bases, with 12 bases sitting between them. CDR3 loop: CATSKKGQNEQYF. CDR3 coding DNA: TGTGCCACCAGCAAAAAGGGGCAAAACGAGCAGTACTTC.

The CDR3 region is CASSVGGDRVRIGWNEQFF. DNA for the CDR3: TGTGCCAGCAGCGTAGGTGGGGACAGGGTGAGGATAGGGTGGAATGAGCAGTTCTTC. V and J are TRBV9 and TRBJ2-1, with 9 bases fitting TRBD1. Looked up from germline, CDR1 is SGDLS and CDR2 is YYNGEE. This CDR3 region has 19 residues. The ends lost 0 bases at V and 7 bases at J; junction bases unmatched: 17.

This clone was counted only a few times. The CDR3 region is CASGTGNALEQYF. The CDR3 nucleotides are TGTGCCAGCGGGACAGGGAATGCCCTCGAGCAGTACTTC. V is TRBV19 and J is TRBJ2-7; 9 bases fit TRBD1. Germline trimming cut 9 bases from V and 6 bases from J; bases unmatched to any gene: 9. Germline loops: CDR1 LNHDA, CDR2 SQIVND (reference sequence). This CDR3 has 13 amino acids.

This clone was seen at least ten times. V gene TRBV27 combines with J gene TRBJ2-7; 7 bases fit TRBD1. Germline assignment: CDR1 MNHEY and CDR2 SMNVEV (reference sequence). V trimming: 3 bases; J trimming: 3 bases; junction bases outside the gene matches: 14. There are 17 residues in the CDR3. The CDR3 here is CASSFTATGVIHYEQYF. The CDR3 DNA is TGTGCCAGCAGTTTTACCGCAACAGGGGTGATTCACTACGAGCAGTACTTC.

This clone was seen a few times. This rearrangement joins TRBV28 to TRBJ1-2; TRBD1 matches 7 bases. The CDR3 spans 14 residues. CDR1 and CDR2 (germline): MDHEN, SYDVKM. V trimming: 3 bases; J trimming: 8 bases; junction bases outside the gene matches: 9. CDR3 region: CASSFQSTGEGYTF. The CDR3 DNA reads TGTGCCAGCAGTTTTCAAAGTACAGGGGAAGGCTACACCTTC.

The chain joins TRBV10-3 to TRBJ1-5, with TRBD1 identical over 9 bases. The length of the CDR3 is 15 residues. V shed 2 bases, J shed 2 bases, and the junction held 1 base outside the gene matches. CDR1 is ENHRY and CDR2 is SYGVKD in the germline V gene. CDR3 amino acids: CAISERQGGNQPQHF. The CDR3, as DNA: TGTGCCATCAGTGAGCGACAGGGGGGCAATCAGCCCCAGCATTTT.

The chain is built from TRBV3-1 (or the pseudogene TRBV3-2) and TRBJ1-1, with TRBD1 identical over 12 bases. V trimming: 0 bases; J trimming: 5 bases; junction bases outside the gene matches: 16. CDR1 is LGHDT, CDR2 YNNKEL, per germline (reference sequence). This CDR3 has 20 residues. Here the CDR3 DNA reads TGTGCCAGCAGCCAAGATAGGGTCGGGACAGGGGGCACTCAGAGTACTGAAGCTTTCTTT. Protein product: CASSQDRVGTGGTQSTEAFF.

The chain links TRBV11-2 to TRBJ2-1; the match to TRBD2 covers 10 bases. Germline CDR1 is SGHAT and CDR2 is FQNNGV. J gave up 4 bases and V 6 bases, and 6 bases lay outside the gene matches. The CDR3 extends over 15 amino acids. CDR3 region: CASRPPSGGYNEQFF. The CDR3 region has the DNA TGTGCCAGCAGACCCCCTAGCGGGGGTTACAATGAGCAGTTCTTC.

The chain combines TRBV2 with TRBJ2-5; 9 bases agree with TRBD1. V shed 5 bases and J 4 bases; nucleotides not matched to a gene: 11. The CDR3 loop spans 16 amino acids. The V gene's germline CDR1 is SNHLY and CDR2 FYNNEI. The CDR3 sequence: CASSSQGAMVGETQYF. CDR3 nucleotides: TGTGCCAGCAGTTCACAGGGGGCCATGGTAGGAGAGACCCAGTACTTC.